The 8 T cell receptor beta chains given below trace back to one sample, sequenced in a study of T cells in localized non-small cell lung cancer. Generated by immunoSEQ multiplex PCR, the TCRdb table keeps only in-frame clones and is missing some. The table shows 15,000 to 25,000 clones, with around nine tenths occurring only once. The material sequenced was peripheral blood, taken before any cancer treatment. These TCRs come from a male donor aged 60 or older with stage I squamous cell lung carcinoma.

This chain uses TRBV7-8 with TRBJ2-1; TRBD1 agrees at 7 bases. Germline lookup yields CDR1 SGHVS and CDR2 FQNEAQ. Losses at the gene ends were 4 bases for V and 9 bases for J; bases not matched to a gene: 18. The CDR3 runs 17 residues. CDR3 coding DNA: TGTGCCAGCAGCTCCGTCCCAAACTACGACAGGGATGGTGAGCAGTTCTTC. This encodes CASSSVPNYDRDGEQFF.

In its sample, this clone was seen once. V usage is TRBV27 and J usage is TRBJ2-5, with a weak D call TRBD1 (5 bases). Trimming shortened V by 5 bases and J by 4 bases, and 14 bases separated the two germline ends. The CDR3 is 14 amino acids. Germline V gene lookup returns CDR1 MNHEY and CDR2 SMNVEV (reference sequence). CDR3 DNA: TGTGCCAGCAGTGTAAGGGGCCCCGGAGAGACCCAGTACTTC. Protein sequence: CASSVRGPGETQYF.

A few counts support this clone. The chain uses TRBV23-1 and TRBJ2-7, with D possibly called TRBD1 or TRBD2 (5 bases each). TRBV23-1 is designated an ORF whose function remains uncertain. The length of the CDR3 is 15 residues. The V gene lost 3 bases and the J gene lost 0 bases, with 12 bases spanning the gap. CDR3 sequence (DNA): TGCGCCAGCAGTCATCCGGGACGGATCTCCTACGAGCAGTACTTC. Its protein product is CASSHPGRISYEQYF.

In DNA form, the CDR3 reads TGTGCCTGGAGTCAAGCGGAGGGAGATACGCAGTATTTT. It translates to CAWSQAEGDTQYF. The chain has TRBV30 and TRBJ2-3; possibly TRBD2 for D (6 bases). This CDR3 has 13 residues. Germline V lookup: CDR1 GTSNPN, CDR2 SVGIG (reference sequence). V was cut by 2 bases and J by 5 bases, with 11 bases left in between.

V gene TRBV18 combines with J gene TRBJ1-1; tentatively, D is TRBD1 (5 bases). Germline values: CDR1 KGHSH, CDR2 LQKENI. The CDR3 length is 13 residues. Trimming took off 3 bases at V and 3 bases at J, with 8 bases between the two ends. This CDR3 is CASSPGRDTEAFF. As DNA, the CDR3 is TGTGCCAGCTCACCGGGACGGGACACTGAAGCTTTCTTT.

This chain connects TRBV5-5 to TRBJ1-4; D remains ambiguous. V dropped 0 bases and J dropped 4 bases, with 16 bases sitting between them. The CDR3 spans 17 residues. The germline V gene encodes CDR1 SGHKS and CDR2 YYEKEE (reference sequence). CDR3 coding DNA: TGTGCCAGCAGCTTGGGCGTTTCGCGGATTAGTAATGAAAAACTGTTTTTT. Its translation: CASSLGVSRISNEKLFF.

A few counts support this clone. The CDR3 loop reads CAWSGTEGQPQHF. As DNA, the CDR3 is TGTGCCTGGAGCGGGACAGAGGGTCAGCCCCAGCATTTT. The chain joins TRBV30 to TRBJ1-5; 7 bases align to TRBD1. The length of the CDR3 is 13 residues. The J segment lost 6 bases and the V segment lost 3 bases, leaving 5 bases of the junction unmatched. Looked up from germline, CDR1 is GTSNPN and CDR2 is SVGIG (reference sequence).

CDR3 bases: TGTGCCAGCAGCGTAGGGGCGGAAGCGGGAGGACGGGAGACCCAGTACTTC. Amino acid sequence: CASSVGAEAGGRETQYF. V is TRBV9 and J is TRBJ2-5; 9 bases map to TRBD2. Trimming removed 0 bases from V and 5 bases from J; junction bases left unmatched: 11. This CDR3 is built from 17 residues. Germline V gene data show CDR1 as SGDLS and CDR2 as YYNGEE.